A single sample gave rise to the 26 T cell receptor beta chains below, sequenced in a study of T-cell reconstitution after alpha-beta-depleted transplantation in children. This sample's TCRbeta library carried unique molecular identifier barcodes. Using its own MiXCR run on the PCR reads, TCRdb lists one record per CDR3 protein. Found here are approximately 50,000 distinct CDR3 sequences, 5% to 6.5% of them singletons; the top ten hold around 30%. This specimen consisted of PBMCs, mostly from graft donor cells, obtained 60 days after TCRalphabeta/CD19-depleted stem cell transplant. The receptors come from a female patient under 10 years old who had a stem cell transplant for aplastic anemia, so the T cells may come from the graft donor.

This clonotype was found a few times. The chain recombines TRBV28 with TRBJ1-6; D ambiguous. The germline gives CDR1 MDHEN, CDR2 SYDVKM. Trimming shortened V by 6 bases and J by 10 bases, and 16 bases separated the two germline ends. CDR3 size: 14 residues. CDR3 amino acids: CASRTAPPESPLHF. Written as DNA, the CDR3 is TGTGCCAGCAGAACCGCTCCTCCGGAGTCACCCCTCCACTTT.

This clonotype was counted many times. The rearrangement joins TRBV6-4 to TRBJ2-1, with D maybe TRBD1 (5 bases). This CDR3 comprises 13 residues. The germline V gene has CDR1 MRHNA and CDR2 SNTAGT. The germline V and J ends were trimmed by 0 bases and 9 bases, with 9 bases remaining between them. Written as DNA, the CDR3 is TGTGCCAGCAGTGACTCGGGGCGTAGTGAGCAGTTCTTC. It encodes CASSDSGRSEQFF.

This clonotype was recorded a few times. The chain joins TRBV7-9 to TRBJ2-2; D perhaps matches TRBD1 (6 bases). The CDR3 runs to 16 residues. V lost 8 bases to trimming and J lost 4 bases, with 20 bases between them. CDR1 is SEHNR and CDR2 is FQNEAQ in the germline V gene (reference sequence). CDR3 sequence (DNA): TGTGCCAGCGAACGACAGGTTTCATCTTCCACCGGGGAGCTGTTTTTT. This encodes CASERQVSSSTGELFF.

The table lists this clonotype with many counts. V usage is TRBV24-1 and J usage is TRBJ2-2; the D is unclear. V was trimmed by 0 bases and J by 3 bases, leaving 7 bases between them. Germline CDR1 KGHDR, CDR2 SFDVKD. This CDR3 is 15 amino acids long. The CDR3, as DNA: TGTGCCACCAGTGATTTGCAGTACGACACCGGGGAGCTGTTTTTT. Amino acid sequence: CATSDLQYDTGELFF.

This clonotype was seen many times. The rearrangement links TRBV2 to TRBJ2-7, with a weak D call TRBD2 (6 bases). Trimming pared 7 bases from V and 1 base from J, leaving 23 bases between. Germline loops: CDR1 SNHLY, CDR2 FYNNEI. This CDR3 contains 17 residues. The CDR3 sequence is CASIRLDDLPNSYEQYV. For the CDR3, the DNA is TGTGCCAGCATTAGACTAGACGACCTCCCGAATTCCTACGAGCAGTACGTC.

This clonotype was found many times. The chain is built from TRBV5-1 and TRBJ2-5; TRBD1 agrees at 9 bases. The V gene's germline CDR1 is SGHRS and CDR2 YFSETQ. The CDR3 spans 14 residues. The J segment lost 5 bases and the V segment lost 4 bases, leaving 6 bases of the junction unmatched. CDR3 sequence: CASSNTGGGETQYF. In DNA, the CDR3 is TGCGCCAGCAGCAACACAGGGGGCGGTGAGACCCAGTACTTC.

In this sample, this clonotype turned up many times. The V and J genes are TRBV6-2 or TRBV6-3 and TRBJ2-1; 10 bases fit TRBD2. V lost 5 bases to trimming and J lost 9 bases; unmatched junction nucleotides: 13. Germline CDR1 and CDR2: MNHEY and SVGEGT. The CDR3 has 16 residues. The CDR3: CASSPLKRGGHPEQFF. In DNA, the CDR3 is TGTGCCAGCAGTCCCCTCAAGCGGGGGGGCCATCCTGAGCAGTTCTTC.

At least ten counts were recorded for this clonotype. The chain is built from TRBV20-1 and TRBJ2-3; D may match TRBD1 or TRBD2 (6 bases each). This CDR3 has 14 amino acids. Deletions cut 3 bases from V and 1 base from J, with 11 bases between. CDR1 is DFQATT, CDR2 SNEGSKA, per germline (reference sequence). The CDR3 bases are TGCAGTGCTAGCATCCGGGGGCGCACAGATACGCAGTATTTT. It translates to CSASIRGRTDTQYF.

In this sample, this clonotype turned up many times. The V call is TRBV7-9, the J call TRBJ1-1, with D uncertain. The V end lost 11 bases, the J end lost 1 base, and 17 bases lay between the germline ends. The CDR3 length is 14 residues. Germline lookup yields CDR1 SEHNR and CDR2 FQNEAQ (reference sequence). The CDR3 sequence is CAAYEAAQNTEAFF. In DNA form, the CDR3 reads TGTGCCGCGTACGAGGCGGCCCAGAACACTGAAGCTTTCTTT.

This clonotype was observed a handful of times. This chain connects TRBV6-1 to TRBJ1-5; no clear D. The CDR3 has 12 residues. Germline lookup yields CDR1 MNHNS and CDR2 SASEGT. V was pared by 3 bases and J by 4 bases, with 4 bases between. CDR3 residues: CASSDRNQPQHF. The DNA of the CDR3 is TGTGCCAGCAGTGACAGGAATCAGCCCCAGCATTTT.

Many counts were recorded for this clonotype. The chain combines TRBV28 with TRBJ2-7; TRBD2 matches 14 bases. Germline V lookup: CDR1 MDHEN, CDR2 SYDVKM. The V segment lost 5 bases and the J segment 5 bases; nucleotides outside the gene matches: 11. The CDR3 contains 17 residues. The CDR3 sequence is CASSPPRTSGRLHEQYV. The CDR3 DNA reads as TGTGCCAGCAGTCCCCCCCGGACTAGCGGGAGGCTCCACGAGCAGTACGTC.

This clonotype has a count of ten or more. This chain links TRBV7-2 with TRBJ2-1, with 10 bases fitting TRBD2. The CDR3 covers 21 residues. CDR1 and CDR2 from the germline V gene are SGHTA and FQGNSA. V shed 4 bases, J shed 0 bases, and the junction held 18 bases outside the gene matches. The CDR3 nucleotides are TGTGCCAGCAGCTCCGGCCGGTGGAGGACTAGCGGATCAAGCTCCTACAATGAGCAGTTCTTC. The encoded protein is CASSSGRWRTSGSSSYNEQFF.

At least ten counts were recorded for this clonotype. The chain has TRBV7-9 and TRBJ2-7; TRBD1 agrees at 10 bases. J gave up 4 bases and V 2 bases, and 5 bases lay outside the gene matches. The CDR3 consists of 15 residues. CDR1 is SEHNR, CDR2 FQNEAQ, per germline (reference sequence). In nucleotides, the CDR3 is TGTGCCAGCAGCTTAATGGGACAGGGGTTTTACGAGCAGTACTTC. It specifies CASSLMGQGFYEQYF.

The V and J genes are TRBV6-6 and TRBJ2-5, with D unresolved. The CDR3 covers 14 residues. Germline CDR1 and CDR2: MNHNY and SVGAGI (reference sequence). V lost 2 bases to trimming and J lost 5 bases, with 12 bases between them. Here the CDR3 DNA reads TGTGCCAGCAGTTACGCCCTCTCTTTGGAGACCCAGTACTTC. Protein sequence: CASSYALSLETQYF.

Ten or more counts support this clonotype. The rearrangement uses TRBV5-1 and TRBJ2-2; D unclear. Germline V gives CDR1 SGHRS, CDR2 YFSETQ. The length of the CDR3 is 15 residues. Trimming took off 0 bases at V and 1 base at J, with 7 bases between the two ends. In nucleotides, the CDR3 is TGCGCCAGCAGCTTGGAGCACCTGAACACCGGGGAGCTGTTTTTT. Translation: CASSLEHLNTGELFF.

This clonotype occurred many times. This sequence joins TRBV14 and TRBJ2-7; no firm D call. Per the germline V gene, CDR1 is SGHDN and CDR2 is FVKESK. The CDR3 covers 12 residues. V was pared by 1 base and J by 5 bases, with 6 bases between. CDR3 DNA: TGTGCCAGCAGCCAAGTCCGACACGAGCAGTACGTC. Encoded protein: CASSQVRHEQYV.

This clonotype has at least ten counts. The DNA for the CDR3 is TGCAGTGCTTCATCAGGGCAAGTTGGCTACACCTTC. This gives the protein CSASSGQVGYTF. This chain uses TRBV20-1 with TRBJ1-2, with D tentatively TRBD1 (5 bases). There are 12 residues in the CDR3. Germline lookup yields CDR1 DFQATT and CDR2 SNEGSKA (reference sequence). Trimming removed 5 bases at V and 7 bases at J, with 14 bases between.

This clonotype was recorded at least ten times. The chain carries TRBV20-1 and TRBJ2-1; D is unresolved. Trimming shortened V by 6 bases and J by 5 bases, and 11 bases separated the two germline ends. The V gene's germline CDR1 is DFQATT and CDR2 SNEGSKA (reference sequence). The length of the CDR3 is 12 residues. The DNA of the CDR3 is TGCAGTGCCGCAACTATAAACAATGAGCAGTTCTTC. Translated: CSAATINNEQFF.

This clonotype has more than one count but fewer than ten. J is TRBJ2-1 and V is TRBV18; 9 bases line up with TRBD2. After removal of 4 bases from V and 3 bases from J, the junction contained 7 bases not matched to a gene. The CDR3 covers 16 residues. The germline V gene has CDR1 KGHSH and CDR2 LQKENI. In DNA form, the CDR3 reads TGTGCCAGCTCACACCAATCTAGCGGGATCTACAATGAGCAGTTCTTC. Protein: CASSHQSSGIYNEQFF.

This clonotype was found many times. The V and J genes are TRBV29-1 and TRBJ2-5; 8 bases are shared with TRBD1. The CDR3 spans 12 residues. CDR1 is SQVTM, CDR2 ANQGSEA, per germline. J was trimmed by 3 bases and V by 8 bases; bases with no gene match: 5. CDR3 coding DNA: TGCAGCACCCGGACAGGGAAAGAGACCCAGTACTTC. Translation gives CSTRTGKETQYF.

This clonotype was recorded at least ten times. The chain links TRBV29-1 to TRBJ2-1; TRBD1 matches at 12 bases. J gave up 5 bases and V 6 bases, and 5 bases lay outside the gene matches. The CDR3 totals 14 residues. Per the germline V gene, CDR1 is SQVTM and CDR2 is ANQGSEA. The DNA for the CDR3 is TGCAGCGTGGGGACAGGGGGCAAGCACAATGAGCAGTTCTTC. Its translation is CSVGTGGKHNEQFF.

This clonotype appeared many times. The rearrangement links TRBV7-2 to TRBJ2-1, with 9 bases identical to TRBD1. The CDR3 loop spans 15 amino acids. V gave up 4 bases and J gave up 3 bases; unmatched junction bases: 4. Germline-derived CDR1 and CDR2 are SGHTA and FQGNSA. This CDR3 reads CASSWGQGFYNEQFF. The CDR3 DNA reads as TGTGCCAGCAGCTGGGGACAGGGATTCTACAATGAGCAGTTCTTC.

This clonotype was recorded many times. The chain joins TRBV20-1 to TRBJ2-3, with 14 positions matching TRBD2. Germline V lookup: CDR1 DFQATT, CDR2 SNEGSKA (reference sequence). V lost 5 bases to trimming and J lost 4 bases; unmatched junction nucleotides: 11. CDR3 length: 17 amino acids. The DNA for the CDR3 is TGCAGTGCTGAAGGGACTAGCGGGAGAAAGGGATCAGATACGCAGTATTTT. Protein: CSAEGTSGRKGSDTQYF.

This clonotype was seen repeatedly, ten times or more. The genes are TRBV12-3 or TRBV12-4 and TRBJ2-5; D gene uncertain. The CDR3 is 14 residues long. The V gene lost 3 bases and the J gene lost 6 bases, with 14 bases spanning the gap. CDR3 sequence (DNA): TGTGCCAGCAGTTTCGGGCAGGAAGGGCAGACCCAGTACTTC. Its protein product is CASSFGQEGQTQYF.

This clonotype was seen ten or more times. The V call is TRBV12-3 or TRBV12-4, the J call TRBJ2-7, with TRBD2 matching 9 bases. The CDR3 extends over 14 amino acids. With 7 bases clipped from V and 2 bases from J, the junction kept 6 bases outside the gene matches. Written as DNA, the CDR3 is TGTGCCAGCACCCTTAGCGGGGGCCCCTACGAGCAGTACTTC. Translated, it gives CASTLSGGPYEQYF.

A single count supports this clonotype. The genes are TRBV2 and TRBJ2-1; TRBD2 is a possible D gene (5 bases). The germline V gene encodes CDR1 SNHLY and CDR2 FYNNEI. The germline V and J ends were trimmed by 3 bases and 6 bases, with 15 bases remaining between them. The CDR3 length is 15 residues. CDR3 nucleotides: TGTGCCAGCAGTGAGCTAGCCCGACAAGGCAATGAGCAGTTCTTC. This encodes CASSELARQGNEQFF.